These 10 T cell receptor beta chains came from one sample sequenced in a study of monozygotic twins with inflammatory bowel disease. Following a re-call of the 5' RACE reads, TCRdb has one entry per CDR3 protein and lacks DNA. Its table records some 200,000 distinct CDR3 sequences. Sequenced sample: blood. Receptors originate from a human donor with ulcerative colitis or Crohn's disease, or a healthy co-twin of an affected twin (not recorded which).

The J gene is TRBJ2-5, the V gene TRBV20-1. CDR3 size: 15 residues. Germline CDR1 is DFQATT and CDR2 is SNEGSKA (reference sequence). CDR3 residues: CSAREERCEQETQYF.

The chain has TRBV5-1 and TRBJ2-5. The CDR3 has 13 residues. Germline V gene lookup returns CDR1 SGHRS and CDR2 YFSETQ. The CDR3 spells CASSGLGEETQYF. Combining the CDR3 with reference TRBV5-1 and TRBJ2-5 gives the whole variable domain KAGVTQTPRYLIKTRGQQVTLSCSPISGHRSVSWYQQTPGQGLQFLFEYFSETQRNKGNFPGRFSGRQFSNSRSEMNVSTLELGDSALYLCASSGLGEETQYFGPGTRLLVL.

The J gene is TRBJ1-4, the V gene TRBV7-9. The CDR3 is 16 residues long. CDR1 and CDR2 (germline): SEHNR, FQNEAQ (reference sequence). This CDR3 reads CASSPRVLPTNEKLFF.

The CDR3 loop reads CSARTDPTGELFF. This chain uses TRBV20-1 with TRBJ2-2; TCRdb indicates TRBD1, and absent DNA this call remains unverified. The CDR3 has 13 amino acids. CDR1 DFQATT and CDR2 SNEGSKA come from the germline V gene (reference sequence).

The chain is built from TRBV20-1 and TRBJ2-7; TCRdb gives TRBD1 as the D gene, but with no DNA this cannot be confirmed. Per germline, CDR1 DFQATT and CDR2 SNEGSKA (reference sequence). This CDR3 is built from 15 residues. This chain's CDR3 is CSARLGTPSSYEQYF.

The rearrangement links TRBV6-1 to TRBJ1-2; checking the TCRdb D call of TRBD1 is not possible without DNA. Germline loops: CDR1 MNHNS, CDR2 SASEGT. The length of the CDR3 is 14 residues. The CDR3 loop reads CASSDQGAAYGYTF.

The CDR3 sequence: CASSLLGTENTEAFF. The chain couples TRBV7-3 to TRBJ1-1; absent DNA, TCRdb's TRBD1 call cannot be checked. The CDR3 sequence is 15 residues long. Germline V gene sequence: CDR1 SGHTA, CDR2 FQGTGA.

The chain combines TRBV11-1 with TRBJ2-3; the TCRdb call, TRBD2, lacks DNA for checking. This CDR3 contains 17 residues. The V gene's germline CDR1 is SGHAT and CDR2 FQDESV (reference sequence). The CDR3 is CASSQHPSNLFTDTQYF.

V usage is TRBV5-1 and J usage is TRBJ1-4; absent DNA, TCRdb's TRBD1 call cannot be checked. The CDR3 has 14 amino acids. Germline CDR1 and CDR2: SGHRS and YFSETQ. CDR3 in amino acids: CASRVDREGEKLFF.

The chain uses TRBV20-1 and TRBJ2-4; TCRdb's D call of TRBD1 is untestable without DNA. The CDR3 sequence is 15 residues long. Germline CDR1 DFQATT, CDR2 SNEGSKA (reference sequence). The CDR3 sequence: CSPQGVIEAKNIQYF.